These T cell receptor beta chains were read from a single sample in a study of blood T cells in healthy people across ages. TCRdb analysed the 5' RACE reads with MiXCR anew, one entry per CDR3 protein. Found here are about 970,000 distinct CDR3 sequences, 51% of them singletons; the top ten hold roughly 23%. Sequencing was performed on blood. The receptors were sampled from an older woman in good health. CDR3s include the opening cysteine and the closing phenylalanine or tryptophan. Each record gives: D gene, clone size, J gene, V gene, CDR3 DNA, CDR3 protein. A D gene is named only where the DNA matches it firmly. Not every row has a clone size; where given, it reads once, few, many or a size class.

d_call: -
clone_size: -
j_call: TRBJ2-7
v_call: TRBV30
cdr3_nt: TGTGCCTGGAGTCGTCAGCAGGGCGTTCACGAGCAGTACTTC
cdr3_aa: CAWSRQQGVHEQYF

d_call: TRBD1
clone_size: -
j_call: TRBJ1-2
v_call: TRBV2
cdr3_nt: TGTGCCACAAAGACAGGGGGCGGCTACACCTTC
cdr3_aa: CATKTGGGYTF

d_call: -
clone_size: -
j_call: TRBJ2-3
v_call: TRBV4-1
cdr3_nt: TGCGCCAGCAGCCCCGGGCGGGAACGAGATACGCAGTATTTT
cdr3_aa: CASSPGRERDTQYF

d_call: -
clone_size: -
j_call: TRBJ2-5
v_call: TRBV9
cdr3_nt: TGTGCCAGCACGGGGGCAAGTGGAGAGACCCAGTACTTC
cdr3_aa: CASTGASGETQYF

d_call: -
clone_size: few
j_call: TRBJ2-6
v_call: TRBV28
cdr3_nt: TGTGCCAGCACCGAAGTCTCTGGGGCCAACGTCCTGACTTTC
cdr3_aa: CASTEVSGANVLTF

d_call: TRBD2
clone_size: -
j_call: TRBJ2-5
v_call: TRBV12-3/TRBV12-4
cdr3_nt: TGTGCCAGCAGTTTAGCGGTTAGCGGGAGGGCCGAGACCCAGTACTTC
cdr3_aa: CASSLAVSGRAETQYF

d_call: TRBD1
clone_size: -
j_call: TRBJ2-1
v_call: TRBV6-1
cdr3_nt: TGTGCCAGCCGGACAGGGGGCGTTAGCGGGAGTTATGGTAATGAGCAGTTCTTC
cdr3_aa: CASRTGGVSGSYGNEQFF

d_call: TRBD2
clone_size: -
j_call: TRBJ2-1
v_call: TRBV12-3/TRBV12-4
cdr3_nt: TGTGCCAGCAGAGCGGGGTTAGCGGGAGGCCGAACCTACAATGAGCAGTTCTTC
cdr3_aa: CASRAGLAGGRTYNEQFF

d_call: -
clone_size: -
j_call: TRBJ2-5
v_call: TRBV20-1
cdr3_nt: TGCAGTCAGGGTCGTGGCCAGATAAAAGAGACCCAGTACTTC
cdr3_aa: CSQGRGQIKETQYF

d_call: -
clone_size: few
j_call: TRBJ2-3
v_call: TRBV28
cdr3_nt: TGTGCCAGCAGCGATGACGATTGGGATACGCAGTATTTT
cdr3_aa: CASSDDDWDTQYF

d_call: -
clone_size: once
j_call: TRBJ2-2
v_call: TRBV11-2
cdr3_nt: TGTGCCAGCAGCCAAACGGGCAGACACACCGGGGAGCTGTTTTTT
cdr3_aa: CASSQTGRHTGELFF

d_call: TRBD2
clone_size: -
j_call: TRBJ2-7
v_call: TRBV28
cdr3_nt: TGTGCCAGCAGTACCGTGACTAGCGGGAGCTGCGAGCAGTACTTC
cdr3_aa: CASSTVTSGSCEQYF

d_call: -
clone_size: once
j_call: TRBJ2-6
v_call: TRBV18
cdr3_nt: TGTGCCAGCTCAACCCAGGCCTCTAGCTCTGGGGCCAACGTCCTGACTTTC
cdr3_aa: CASSTQASSSGANVLTF

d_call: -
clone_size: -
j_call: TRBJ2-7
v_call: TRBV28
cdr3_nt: TGTGCCAGCAGTCGGATAACACGGACCTACGAGCAGTACTTC
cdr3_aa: CASSRITRTYEQYF

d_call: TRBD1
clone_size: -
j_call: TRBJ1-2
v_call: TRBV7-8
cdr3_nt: TGTGCCAGCAGCACCCCTAGACAGGGCCTTAGAGGCTACACCTTC
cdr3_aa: CASSTPRQGLRGYTF

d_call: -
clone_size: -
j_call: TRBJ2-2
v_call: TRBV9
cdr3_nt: TGTGCCAGCAGCCCATTTTGGGGGCTGGAGGAGCTGTTTTTT
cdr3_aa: CASSPFWGLEELFF

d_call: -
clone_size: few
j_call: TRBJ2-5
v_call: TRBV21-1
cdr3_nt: TGTGCCAGCAGCAAGGGACAGGGTCTTTCATACCAAGAGACCCAGTACTTC
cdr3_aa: CASSKGQGLSYQETQYF

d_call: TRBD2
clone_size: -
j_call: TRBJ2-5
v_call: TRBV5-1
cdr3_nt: TGCGCCAGCAGAACCCCTAGCGGGAGCGGAGAGACCCAGTACTTC
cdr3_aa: CASRTPSGSGETQYF

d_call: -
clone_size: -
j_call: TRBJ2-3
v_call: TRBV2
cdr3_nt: TGTGCCAGCAACGGTGACCCCATGACAGATACGCAGTATTTT
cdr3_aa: CASNGDPMTDTQYF

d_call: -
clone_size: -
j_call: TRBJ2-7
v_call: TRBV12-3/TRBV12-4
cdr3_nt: TGTGCCAGCAGTTCACCGGGACATGGGCAGTACTTC
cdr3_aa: CASSSPGHGQYF

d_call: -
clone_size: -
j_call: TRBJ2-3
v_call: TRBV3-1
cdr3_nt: TGTGCCAGCAGCCAAGATGCGAATGGGGGGAGAAGCACAGATACGCAGTATTTT
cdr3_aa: CASSQDANGGRSTDTQYF

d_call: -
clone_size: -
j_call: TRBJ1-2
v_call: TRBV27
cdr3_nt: TGTGCCAGCAGTTTATCGGGCAGCTATGGCTACACCTTC
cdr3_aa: CASSLSGSYGYTF

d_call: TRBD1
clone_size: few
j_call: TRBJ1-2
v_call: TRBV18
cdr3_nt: TGTGCCAGCTCACCACAGGCCGGGACAGGGGGTGTGAACTATGGCTACACCTTC
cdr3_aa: CASSPQAGTGGVNYGYTF

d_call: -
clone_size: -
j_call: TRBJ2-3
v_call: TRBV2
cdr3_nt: TGTGCCAGCGTTATCAGGCCAGATACGCAGTATTTT
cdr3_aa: CASVIRPDTQYF

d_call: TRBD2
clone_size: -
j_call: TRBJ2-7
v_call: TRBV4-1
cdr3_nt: TGCGCCAGCAGCCAAGCTTACATTTTAACCGGGACTAGCGGGAGATCCCTCTACTACAATGAGCAGTACTTC
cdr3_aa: CASSQAYILTGTSGRSLYYNEQYF

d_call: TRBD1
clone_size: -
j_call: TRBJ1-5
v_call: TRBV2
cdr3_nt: TGTGCCAGCACCGAGGACAGGGGAATTCAGCCCCAGCATTTT
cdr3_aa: CASTEDRGIQPQHF

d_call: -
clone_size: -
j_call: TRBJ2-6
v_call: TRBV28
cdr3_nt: TGTGCCAGCAGTTTAGAGAATACTGGGGCCAACGTCCTGACTTTC
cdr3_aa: CASSLENTGANVLTF

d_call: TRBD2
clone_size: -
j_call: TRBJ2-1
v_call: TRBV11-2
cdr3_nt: TGTGCCAGCCAGAGCGGGAGCCCTTACAATGAGCAGTTCTTC
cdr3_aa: CASQSGSPYNEQFF

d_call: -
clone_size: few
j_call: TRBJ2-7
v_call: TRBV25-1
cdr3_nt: TGTGCCAGCAGTGAATATGGCGAGCAGTACTTC
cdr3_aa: CASSEYGEQYF

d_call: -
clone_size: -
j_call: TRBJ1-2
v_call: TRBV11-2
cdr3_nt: TGTGCCAGCAGTCAGTCCCAGTTTTATGGCTACACCTTC
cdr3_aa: CASSQSQFYGYTF

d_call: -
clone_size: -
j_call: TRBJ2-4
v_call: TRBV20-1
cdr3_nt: TGCAGTGCTAGAAATCGGCTAGCCAAAAACATTCAGTACTTC
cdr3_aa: CSARNRLAKNIQYF

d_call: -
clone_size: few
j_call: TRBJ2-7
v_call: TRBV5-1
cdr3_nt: TGCGCCAGCAGCTTGGTTGCAGGGTCTGGCGAGCAGTACTTC
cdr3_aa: CASSLVAGSGEQYF

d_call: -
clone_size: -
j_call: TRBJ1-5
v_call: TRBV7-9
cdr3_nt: TGTGCCAGCAGCTTAGGTGTTTCAGATTATAGCAATCAGCCCCAGCATTTT
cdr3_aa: CASSLGVSDYSNQPQHF

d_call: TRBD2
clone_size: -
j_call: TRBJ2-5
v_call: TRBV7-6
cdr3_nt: TGTGCCAGCAGCTCCGGGACTAATGGAGAGACCCAGTACTTC
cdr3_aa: CASSSGTNGETQYF

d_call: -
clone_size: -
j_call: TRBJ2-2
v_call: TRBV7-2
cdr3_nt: TGTGCCAGCAGCTTAGGCAAGGGACCGGGGGAGCTGTTTTTT
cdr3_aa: CASSLGKGPGELFF

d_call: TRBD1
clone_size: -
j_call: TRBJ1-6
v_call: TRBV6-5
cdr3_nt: TGTGCCAGCAGTCCCCACCGAAGGACAGGGGTCAATTCACCCCTCCACTTT
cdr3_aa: CASSPHRRTGVNSPLHF

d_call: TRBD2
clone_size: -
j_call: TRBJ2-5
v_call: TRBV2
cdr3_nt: TGTGCCAGCAGTGAACTAGCGGGAGGGAGAGAGACCCAGTACTTC
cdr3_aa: CASSELAGGRETQYF

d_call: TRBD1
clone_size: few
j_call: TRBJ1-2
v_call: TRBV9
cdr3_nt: TGTGCCAGCAGCACCCGGGACAGGGGGCGATTGGCCGATGGCTACACCTTC
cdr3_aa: CASSTRDRGRLADGYTF

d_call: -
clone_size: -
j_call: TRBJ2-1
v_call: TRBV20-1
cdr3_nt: TGCAGTGCTAGATTCCAATACAATGAGCAGTTCTTC
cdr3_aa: CSARFQYNEQFF

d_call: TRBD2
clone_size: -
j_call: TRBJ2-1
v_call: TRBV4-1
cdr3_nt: TGCGCCAGCAGCCAAGATCCGGGGACTAGCGGGACGAATGAGCAGTTCTTC
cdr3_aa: CASSQDPGTSGTNEQFF

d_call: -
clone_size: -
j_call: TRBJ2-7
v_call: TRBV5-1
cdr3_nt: TGCGCCAGCAGCGTGGGGGGATCAGCCATTGAGCAGTACTTC
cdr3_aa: CASSVGGSAIEQYF